This T cell receptor (beta chain) was observed in a study of CD8 T cells in Susac syndrome. Whole-study results and caveats: The study's TCR sequencing and HLA analysis drew on a certain number of individuals. That number was acknowledged as relatively small.

TEMRA cells were FACS-enriched, with CD8+ and CD4+ T cells isolated negatively. Trimming took 4 bases from V and 7 from J; bases not matched to a gene: 7. Germline assignment: CDR1 SQVTM and CDR2 ANQGSEA. The CDR3 loop spans 13 amino acids. As regards this clonotype: Antigen unknown.

Reverse transcription of about 0.5 to 1 ug RNA was carried out with random hexamers. TCRdb reprocessed the immunoSEQ multiplex PCR reads with MiXCR, giving one entry per CDR3 protein. Here the sample spans roughly 140,000 distinct CDR3 sequences, almost 96% being singletons. The J gene is TRBJ1-2, the V gene TRBV29-1, with 9 bases identical to TRBD1. The sequence was obtained from a human donor with Susac syndrome. Sequences were obtained from CD4+ T cells from PBMCs. The CDR3 region has the DNA TGCAGCGTTGCCAAGGGGACAGGGTTTGGCTACACCTTC. Translated, it gives CSVAKGTGFGYTF. The full variable domain, its missing parts supplied by reference TRBV29-1 and TRBJ1-2, is SAVISQKPSRDICQRGTSLTIQCQVDSQVTMMFWYRQQPGQSLTLIATANQGSEATYESGFVIDKFPISRPNLTFSTLTVSNMSPEDSSIYLCSVAKGTGFGYTFGSGTRLTVV.